The 14 T cell receptor beta chains in this list originate from one sample, sequenced in a study of cytotoxic CD8 clonotypes in ibrutinib-treated CLL. The assay was immunoSEQ multiplex PCR, and TCRdb's table has in-frame clones only and misses some. This table has roughly 200,000 clones, 65% to 80% appearing once. Specimen: PBMCs, collected after 12 months of ibrutinib treatment. The source of these receptors is a human donor with chronic lymphocytic leukemia.

The V call is TRBV7-6, the J call TRBJ1-1; D is ambiguous. V lost 1 base and J 1 base, leaving 7 bases between the germline ends. CDR3 length: 14 amino acids. Germline V gene sequence: CDR1 SGHVS, CDR2 FNYEAQ. CDR3 DNA: TGTGCCAGCAGCTTAGAGCCAGGGAACACTGAAGCTTTCTTT. This encodes CASSLEPGNTEAFF.

The chain carries TRBV19 and TRBJ1-2; D unresolved. CDR1 and CDR2 (germline): LNHDA, SQIVND (reference sequence). Trimming took off 7 bases at V and 2 bases at J, with 5 bases between the two ends. The CDR3 contains 11 residues. CDR3: CASKENYGYTF. CDR3 nucleotide sequence: TGTGCCAGTAAGGAAAACTATGGCTACACCTTC.

V is TRBV5-4 and J is TRBJ1-2, with TRBD1 matching 7 bases. Losses at the gene ends were 2 bases for V and 8 bases for J; bases not matched to a gene: 3. CDR1 and CDR2 (germline): SGHNT, YYREEE (reference sequence). The CDR3 has 12 residues. CDR3 sequence reads: CASSFRTGGYTF. CDR3 in DNA: TGTGCCAGCAGCTTTCGGACAGGAGGCTACACCTTC.

V usage is TRBV29-1 and J usage is TRBJ2-1, with D possibly called TRBD1 or TRBD2 (5 bases each). V gave up 7 bases and J gave up 8 bases, with 15 bases separating them. Germline V gives CDR1 SQVTM, CDR2 ANQGSEA. The CDR3 runs to 12 residues. In DNA, the CDR3 is TGCAGCGCCGGGACCTTAATGCATGAGCAGTTCTTC. Residues: CSAGTLMHEQFF.

The chain is built from TRBV15 and TRBJ2-1; D not resolved. The CDR3 consists of 14 residues. Trimming stripped 0 bases from V and 10 bases from J, with 13 bases between. The germline gives CDR1 LNHNV, CDR2 YYDKDF (reference sequence). CDR3 sequence reads: CATSRDVAQPEQFF. The CDR3 DNA is TGTGCCACCAGCAGAGATGTAGCACAGCCCGAGCAGTTCTTC.

This clone was seen just once. The chain is built from TRBV9 and TRBJ2-1; a possible D gene is TRBD2 (7 bases). From germline, CDR1 is SGDLS and CDR2 YYNGEE. The CDR3 runs to 16 residues. Between the trimmed V and J ends, which lost 0 bases and 6 bases, there was a span of 16 bases. This chain's CDR3 is CASSVASGGAANEQFF. For the CDR3, the DNA is TGTGCCAGCAGCGTAGCCAGTGGGGGGGCGGCCAATGAGCAGTTCTTC.

The chain couples TRBV9 to TRBJ1-3, with a weak D call TRBD1 (5 bases). V dropped 2 bases and J dropped 5 bases, with 14 bases sitting between them. CDR1 is SGDLS and CDR2 is YYNGEE in the germline V gene. This CDR3 has 15 residues. CDR3 residues: CASSVTLQGRNTIYF. Here the CDR3 DNA reads TGTGCCAGCAGCGTCACACTTCAGGGAAGAAACACCATATATTTT.

The chain joins TRBV27 to TRBJ2-7; 13 bases align to TRBD2. The CDR3 is 18 residues long. Germline V gene lookup returns CDR1 MNHEY and CDR2 SMNVEV (reference sequence). V lost 5 bases and J lost 1; bases outside the gene matches: 11. The CDR3 protein is CASSIGTSGNRLSYEQYF. In nucleotides, the CDR3 is TGTGCCAGCAGTATCGGGACTAGCGGGAATAGGCTATCCTACGAGCAGTACTTC.

The chain uses TRBV7-2 and TRBJ1-2; D is unresolved. Germline V gene sequence: CDR1 SGHTA, CDR2 FQGNSA. The CDR3 has 14 residues. V lost 0 bases, J lost 3 bases, and 8 bases lay in between. DNA for the CDR3: TGTGCCAGCAGCTTAGCCCGGGTAGACTATGGCTACACCTTC. This encodes CASSLARVDYGYTF.

J is TRBJ1-1 and V is TRBV10-2, with no clear D. Germline lookup yields CDR1 WSHSY and CDR2 SAAADI. CDR3 length: 12 amino acids. With 6 bases removed from V and 0 bases from J, the gap between germline ends came to 5 bases. The CDR3 reads CASRSVNTEAFF. The CDR3, as DNA: TGCGCCAGCAGGTCAGTGAACACTGAAGCTTTCTTT.

This clone was recorded only once. The genes are TRBV7-2 and TRBJ2-2, with D unresolved. This CDR3 contains 13 residues. CDR1 SGHTA and CDR2 FQGNSA come from the germline V gene. Trimming pared 5 bases from V and 7 bases from J, leaving 11 bases between. CDR3 amino acids: CASSHPGGGELFF. CDR3 coding DNA: TGTGCCAGCAGCCATCCCGGCGGCGGGGAGCTGTTTTTT. Full variable domain (rest looked up from reference TRBV7-2 and TRBJ2-2): GAGVSQSPSNKVTEKGKDVELRCDPISGHTALYWYRQSLGQGLEFLIYFQGNSAPDKSGLPSDRFSAERTGGSVSTLTIQRTQQEDSAVYLCASSHPGGGELFFGEGSRLTVL.

The J gene is TRBJ2-7, the V gene TRBV28; TRBD1 is a possible D gene (5 bases). Between the trimmed V and J ends, which lost 7 bases and 6 bases, there was a span of 25 bases. The length of the CDR3 is 16 residues. The germline V gene encodes CDR1 MDHEN and CDR2 SYDVKM. The CDR3 region is CASNSFGAHYQGEQYF. In DNA, the CDR3 is TGTGCCAGCAACTCCTTTGGGGCCCACTACCAGGGCGAGCAGTACTTC.

The chain links TRBV5-1 to TRBJ1-2, with 8 bases fitting TRBD1. The CDR3 has 14 amino acids. V gave up 0 bases and J gave up 8 bases; unmatched junction bases: 6. Germline-derived CDR1 and CDR2 are SGHRS and YFSETQ. The CDR3 loop is CASSLDQGARGYTF. The CDR3 DNA is TGCGCCAGCAGCTTGGATCAGGGGGCGCGAGGCTACACCTTC.

The chain employs TRBV28 and TRBJ2-4, with D tentatively TRBD1 or TRBD2 (6 bases each). This CDR3 contains 17 residues. Germline assignment: CDR1 MDHEN and CDR2 SYDVKM. The V end lost 4 bases, the J end lost 2 bases, and 18 bases lay between the germline ends. CDR3 amino acids: CASSSTGAGSTKNIQYF. The DNA of the CDR3 is TGTGCCAGCAGTTCCACGGGGGCGGGCTCAACCAAAAACATTCAGTACTTC.